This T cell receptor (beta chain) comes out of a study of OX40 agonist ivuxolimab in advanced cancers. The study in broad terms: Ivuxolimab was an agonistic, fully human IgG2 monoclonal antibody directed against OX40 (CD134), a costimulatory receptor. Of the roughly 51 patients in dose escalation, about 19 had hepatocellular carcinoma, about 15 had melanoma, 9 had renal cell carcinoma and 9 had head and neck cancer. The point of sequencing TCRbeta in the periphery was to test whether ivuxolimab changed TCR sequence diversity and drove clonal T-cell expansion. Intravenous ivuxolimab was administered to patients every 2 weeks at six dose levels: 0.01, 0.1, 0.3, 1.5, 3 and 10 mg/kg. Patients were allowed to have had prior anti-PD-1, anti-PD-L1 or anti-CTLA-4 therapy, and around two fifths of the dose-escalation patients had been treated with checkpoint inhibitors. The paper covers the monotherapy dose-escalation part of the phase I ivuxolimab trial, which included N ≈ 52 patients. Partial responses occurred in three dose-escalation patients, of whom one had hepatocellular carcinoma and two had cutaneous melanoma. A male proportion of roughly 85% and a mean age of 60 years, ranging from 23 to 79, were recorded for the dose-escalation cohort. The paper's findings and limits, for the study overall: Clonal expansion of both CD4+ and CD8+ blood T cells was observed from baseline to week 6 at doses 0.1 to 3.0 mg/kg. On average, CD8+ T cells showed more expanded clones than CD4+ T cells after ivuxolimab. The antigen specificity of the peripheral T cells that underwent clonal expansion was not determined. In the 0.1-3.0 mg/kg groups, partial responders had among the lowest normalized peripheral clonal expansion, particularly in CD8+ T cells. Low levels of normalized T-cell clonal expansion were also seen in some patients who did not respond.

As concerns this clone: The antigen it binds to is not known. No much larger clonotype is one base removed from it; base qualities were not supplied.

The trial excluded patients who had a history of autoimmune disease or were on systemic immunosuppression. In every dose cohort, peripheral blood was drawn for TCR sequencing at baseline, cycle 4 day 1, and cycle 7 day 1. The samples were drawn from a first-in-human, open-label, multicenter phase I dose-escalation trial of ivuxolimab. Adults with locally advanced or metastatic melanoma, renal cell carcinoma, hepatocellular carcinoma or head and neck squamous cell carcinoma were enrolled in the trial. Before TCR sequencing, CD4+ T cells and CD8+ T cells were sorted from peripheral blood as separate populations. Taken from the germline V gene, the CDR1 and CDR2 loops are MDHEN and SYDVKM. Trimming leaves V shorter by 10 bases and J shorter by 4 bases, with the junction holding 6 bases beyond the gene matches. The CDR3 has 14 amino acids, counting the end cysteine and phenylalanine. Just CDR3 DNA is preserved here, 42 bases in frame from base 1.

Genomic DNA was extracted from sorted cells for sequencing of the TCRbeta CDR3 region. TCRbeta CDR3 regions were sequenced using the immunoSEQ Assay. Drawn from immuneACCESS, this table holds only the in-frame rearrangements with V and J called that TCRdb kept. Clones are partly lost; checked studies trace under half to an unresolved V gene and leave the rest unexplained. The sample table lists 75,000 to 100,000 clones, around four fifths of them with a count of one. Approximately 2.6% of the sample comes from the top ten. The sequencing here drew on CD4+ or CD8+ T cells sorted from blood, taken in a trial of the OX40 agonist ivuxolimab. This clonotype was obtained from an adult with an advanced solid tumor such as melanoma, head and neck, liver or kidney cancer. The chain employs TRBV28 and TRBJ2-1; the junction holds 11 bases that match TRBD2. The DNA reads TGTGCCACCGACCTAGCGGGGGGATACAATGAGCAGTTCTTC. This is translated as CATDLAGGYNEQFF.